A selection of T cell receptor beta chains follows, all from one sample in a study of blood T cell repertoires in COVID-19. Clones were sequenced by immunoSEQ multiplex PCR, and TCRdb holds only the in-frame ones, with some missing. The table shows some 150,000 clones, with roughly 87% occurring only once. Material for sequencing was peripheral blood. The receptors derive from a woman in her 70s with acute or convalescent COVID-19. The CDR3 runs from the conserved cysteine through the conserved F or W. The D gene is left open where the match is weak. Clone size is not always given. Where it is, it says once, few, many or a class for expanded clones.

-	TRBV4-1	TRBJ2-4	-	TGCGCCAGCAGCCAAGGCGGGGCCAAAAACATTCAGTACTTC	CASSQGGAKNIQYF
TRBD2	TRBV5-1	TRBJ2-3	few	TGCGCCAGCAGCCCTAGCGGGGTTACAGATACGCAGTATTTT	CASSPSGVTDTQYF
TRBD2	TRBV10-2	TRBJ2-2	-	TGCGCCAGCAGTGCCCGCCTAGCGGGGGGGTCGTACGGGGAGCTGTTTTTT	CASSARLAGGSYGELFF
-	TRBV28	TRBJ2-3	-	TGTGCCAGCAGTTCTCCCCTATTTATAGATACGCAGTATTTT	CASSSPLFIDTQYF
-	TRBV3-1/TRBV3-2	TRBJ1-5	-	TGTGCCAGCAGCCTGACAGGAGATAGCAATCAGCCCCAGCATTTT	CASSLTGDSNQPQHF
-	TRBV30	TRBJ1-1	-	TGTGCCTGGAGGGGAGTCCCTGGGCGGGCTTTCTTT	CAWRGVPGRAFF
-	TRBV4-2	TRBJ2-7	once	TGTGCCAGCAGCGTAGGGCCCCCGGGGGCAGGGGGAGACGAGCAGTACTTC	CASSVGPPGAGGDEQYF
-	TRBV3-1/TRBV3-2	TRBJ1-5	-	TGTGCCAGCAGCCTTAGTGGTGACAATCAGCCCCAGCATTTT	CASSLSGDNQPQHF
TRBD1	TRBV19	TRBJ1-6	-	TGTGCCAGTAGACCCCGGACAGGGGAGCATTCACCCCTCCACTTT	CASRPRTGEHSPLHF
TRBD2	TRBV5-1	TRBJ2-3	-	TGCGCCAGCAGCCTAGGGACTAGCGGGGGGACTAGCACAGATACGCAGTATTTT	CASSLGTSGGTSTDTQYF
TRBD1	TRBV5-6	TRBJ1-1	-	TGTGCCAGCAGCCGGACAGGTGAAGCTTTCTTT	CASSRTGEAFF
TRBD2	TRBV9	TRBJ2-2	-	TGTGCCAGCAGCGCCCCGGGGGGTCACACCGGGGAGCTGTTTTTT	CASSAPGGHTGELFF
TRBD1	TRBV19	TRBJ1-6	-	TGTGCCAGTAGCCTGGGACAGGGGTTTAATTCACCCCTCCACTTT	CASSLGQGFNSPLHF